The entry below gives a single TCR beta chain sequence along with its context. This CDR3 is built from 13 residues. V was clipped by 6 bases and J by 2 bases; unmatched bases: 2. Germline values: CDR1 LNHDA, CDR2 SQIVND (reference sequence). This entry comes from a study of cytomegalovirus exposure and HLA in healthy donors. Across the whole study: Around 80 million unique TCR sequences came from HLA-typed donors in an early release.

Use of 60 Vbeta and 13 Jbeta primers characterized the PCR. TCRdb's table, derived via immunoSEQ multiplex PCR, lists solely in-frame clones and lacks some. The top ten hold around 5.8% of the sample, which has 120,000 or so clones, nearly 80% seen once. This rearrangement joins TRBV19 to TRBJ2-3; TRBD2 agrees at 7 bases. Sample: PBMCs. The clonotype originates from a middle-aged woman in good health and CMV-seronegative. The CDR3 protein is CASSRDYTDTQYF. Here the CDR3 DNA reads TGTGCCAGTAGCCGGGACTACACAGATACGCAGTATTTT. Full variable domain (remainder filled in from reference TRBV19 and TRBJ2-3): DGGITQSPKYLFRKEGQNVTLSCEQNLNHDAMYWYRQDPGQGLRLIYYSQIVNDFQKGDIAEGYSVSREKKESFPLTVTSAQKNPTAFYLCASSRDYTDTQYFGPGTRLTVL.